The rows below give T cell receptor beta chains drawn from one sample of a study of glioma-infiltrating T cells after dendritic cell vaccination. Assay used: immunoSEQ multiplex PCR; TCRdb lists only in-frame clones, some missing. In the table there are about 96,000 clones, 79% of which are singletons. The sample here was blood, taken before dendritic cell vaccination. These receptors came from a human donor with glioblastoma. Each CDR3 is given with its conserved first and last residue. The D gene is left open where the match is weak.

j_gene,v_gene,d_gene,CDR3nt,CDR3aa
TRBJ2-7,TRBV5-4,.,TGTGCCAGCAGCTTGGGCAGAAACTACGAGCAGTACTTC,CASSLGRNYEQYF
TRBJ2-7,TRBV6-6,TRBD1,TGTGCCGGAGGACAGGGGAGTTACGAGCAGTACTTC,CAGGQGSYEQYF
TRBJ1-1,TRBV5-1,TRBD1,TGCGCCAGCAGGAGAGAGACAGGGACGGACACTGAAGCTTTCTTT,CASRRETGTDTEAFF
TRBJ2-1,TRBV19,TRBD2,TGTGCCAGTAGTATGTCACTAGCGTTCTTAATTGGTGAGCAGTTCTTC,CASSMSLAFLIGEQFF
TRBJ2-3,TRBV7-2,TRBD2,TGTGCCAGCAGCCCCGGTCTCGGGAGGGGCACAGATACGCAGTATTTT,CASSPGLGRGTDTQYF
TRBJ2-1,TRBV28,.,TGTGCCAGCAGTTGGGGCAGGGGAAATGAGCAGTTCTTC,CASSWGRGNEQFF
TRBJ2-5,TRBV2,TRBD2,TGTGCCAGCAGTGAGGGGGGGGAGACCCAGTACTTC,CASSEGGETQYF
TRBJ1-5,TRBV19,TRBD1,TGTGCCAGTGGCACCCCAGGGGGCAGGGGCAATCAGCCCCAGCATTTT,CASGTPGGRGNQPQHF
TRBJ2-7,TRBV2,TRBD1,TGTGCCAGCAGAAGGGACAGGGAGGGCGAGCAGTACTTC,CASRRDREGEQYF
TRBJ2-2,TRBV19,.,TGTGCCAGTAGTCCATACACCGGGGAGCTGTTTTTT,CASSPYTGELFF
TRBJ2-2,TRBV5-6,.,TGTGCCAGCAGCTTGCTGGGCCAGAACACCGGGGAGCTGTTTTTT,CASSLLGQNTGELFF
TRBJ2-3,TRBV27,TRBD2,TGTGCCAGCAGTACCCACCATAGCGGGAGCACAGATACGCAGTATTTT,CASSTHHSGSTDTQYF
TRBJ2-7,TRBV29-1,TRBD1,TGCAGCGCCCGACAGGGGGCCTACGAGCAGTACTTC,CSARQGAYEQYF
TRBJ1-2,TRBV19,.,TGTGCCAGTAGTCGTGGCAACGACTATGGCTACACCTTC,CASSRGNDYGYTF
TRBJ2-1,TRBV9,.,TGTGCCAGCAGCGTAGTCGAGGACAGCTACAATGAGCAGTTCTTC,CASSVVEDSYNEQFF
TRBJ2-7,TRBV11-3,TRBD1,TGTGCCAGCAGCTTACGGACAGGCCCCTCCTACGAGCAGTACTTC,CASSLRTGPSYEQYF